A single sample gave rise to the 14 T cell receptor beta chains below, sequenced in a study of cytomegalovirus exposure and HLA in healthy donors. The study ran its PCR with 60 Vbeta and 13 Jbeta primers. Clones were sequenced by immunoSEQ multiplex PCR, and TCRdb holds only the in-frame ones, with some missing. With nearly 35,000 clones in the sample, the ten largest clones hold about 3.4%. Sequencing was done on a sample of PBMCs. The receptors originated from a woman in her thirties or forties in good health and CMV-seropositive.

The rearrangement links TRBV18 to TRBJ1-1; 7 bases fit TRBD1. This CDR3 spans 14 amino acids. The trim removed 5 bases at V and 6 bases at J, leaving 9 bases unmatched. Germline loops: CDR1 KGHSH, CDR2 LQKENI. CDR3 in DNA: TGTGCCAGCTCATCCACAGGGGACCCCTCTGAAGCTTTCTTT. It translates to CASSSTGDPSEAFF. The full variable domain, completed using reference TRBV18 and TRBJ1-1, is NAGVMQNPRHLVRRRGQEARLRCSPMKGHSHVYWYRQLPEEGLKFMVYLQKENIIDESGMPKERFSAEFPKEGPSILRIQQVVRGDSAAYFCASSSTGDPSEAFFGQGTRLTVV.

The CDR3 reads CASRPGLRKNIQYF. The CDR3, as DNA: TGCGCCAGTCGGCCGGGACTCAGAAAAAACATTCAGTACTTC. The genes are TRBV10-2 and TRBJ2-4; a possible D gene is TRBD2 (6 bases). V lost 9 bases and J lost 4, with 16 bases in between. The CDR3 totals 14 residues. Germline CDR1 and CDR2: WSHSY and SAAADI.

V is TRBV7-9 and J is TRBJ2-5; 10 bases are a match to TRBD1. The CDR3 runs to 15 residues. Unmatched junction bases numbered 4, after V lost 1 base and J lost 5 bases. Germline V gene sequence: CDR1 SEHNR, CDR2 FQNEAQ (reference sequence). In DNA, the CDR3 is TGTGCCAGCAGCTTAGGGGACAGGGGAACGGAGACCCAGTACTTC. Translating gives CASSLGDRGTETQYF.

The chain combines TRBV18 with TRBJ1-3, with 8 bases matching TRBD1. There are 16 residues in the CDR3. Germline CDR1 is KGHSH and CDR2 is LQKENI. Germline trimming cut 3 bases from V and 6 bases from J; bases unmatched to any gene: 10. The CDR3 reads CASSPTPGGAENTIYF. The CDR3 DNA reads TGTGCCAGCTCACCGACCCCAGGGGGCGCTGAAAACACCATATATTTT.

The chain uses TRBV30 and TRBJ1-2; no reliable D call. Trimming took off 0 bases at V and 8 bases at J, with 16 bases between the two ends. Germline CDR1 and CDR2: GTSNPN and SVGIG (reference sequence). CDR3 length: 14 residues. Here the CDR3 DNA reads TGTGCCTGGAGTGTACTTCGGGGAGTTAGAGGCTACACCTTC. It encodes CAWSVLRGVRGYTF. Using reference TRBV30 and TRBJ1-2 for the parts outside the CDR3, the full variable domain is SQTIHQWPATLVQPVGSPLSLECTVEGTSNPNLYWYRQAAGRGLQLLFYSVGIGQISSEVPQNLSASRPQDRQFILSSKKLLLSDSGFYLCAWSVLRGVRGYTFGSGTRLTVV.

The chain links TRBV7-2 to TRBJ1-4, with 7 bases fitting TRBD1. Germline loops: CDR1 SGHTA, CDR2 FQGNSA. The CDR3 consists of 15 residues. The V gene end was trimmed by 6 bases and the J gene end by 5 bases; junction bases not matched to a gene: 9. CDR3 DNA: TGTGCCAGCAGTTTCCAGGGGGTAGCCAATGAAAAACTGTTTTTT. Protein sequence: CASSFQGVANEKLFF.

The chain recombines TRBV10-1 with TRBJ2-1; TRBD2 matches 9 bases. CDR1 is WNHNN, CDR2 SYGVQD, per germline (reference sequence). V was pared by 4 bases and J by 10 bases, with 2 bases of the junction left unmatched. The CDR3 totals 12 residues. This CDR3 reads CASSGGREEQFF. The CDR3 DNA sequence: TGCGCCAGCAGTGGCGGGAGGGAAGAGCAGTTCTTC.

The chain carries TRBV30 and TRBJ2-7, with a tentative D call TRBD1 (6 bases). Trimming pared 4 bases from V and 5 bases from J, leaving 9 bases between. CDR3 length: 11 residues. Germline lookup yields CDR1 GTSNPN and CDR2 SVGIG (reference sequence). The CDR3 DNA follows: TGTGCCTGGACATCAGGGGACGAGCAGTACTTC. Translating gives CAWTSGDEQYF.

This chain uses TRBV5-1 with TRBJ1-3; D perhaps matches TRBD1 (6 bases). The CDR3 extends over 17 amino acids. The germline V and J ends were trimmed by 7 bases and 3 bases, with 23 bases remaining between them. Per germline, CDR1 SGHRS and CDR2 YFSETQ. The CDR3: CASSPGVTHSFGNTIYF. CDR3 bases: TGCGCCAGCTCCCCAGGGGTGACCCACTCCTTTGGAAACACCATATATTTT.

The chain employs TRBV29-1 and TRBJ2-1; weak D call: TRBD1 (6 bases). The ends were cut back, 3 bases at V and 10 bases at J, with 19 bases in the middle. CDR1 and CDR2 (germline): SQVTM, ANQGSEA. The CDR3 is 14 residues long. CDR3 nucleotide sequence: TGCAGCGTTGAGGACAGTGCACGGGTCAGCGAGCAGTTCTTC. This gives the protein CSVEDSARVSEQFF.

This rearrangement joins TRBV29-1 to TRBJ1-1; D gene ambiguous. V lost 5 bases, J lost 0 bases, and 10 bases lay in between. The CDR3 runs to 13 residues. Per the germline V gene, CDR1 is SQVTM and CDR2 is ANQGSEA. In nucleotides, the CDR3 is TGCAGCGTTTCTGAGGGTGTGAACACTGAAGCTTTCTTT. Its translation is CSVSEGVNTEAFF. Full variable domain (rest looked up from reference TRBV29-1 and TRBJ1-1): SAVISQKPSRDICQRGTSLTIQCQVDSQVTMMFWYRQQPGQSLTLIATANQGSEATYESGFVIDKFPISRPNLTFSTLTVSNMSPEDSSIYLCSVSEGVNTEAFFGQGTRLTVV.

The V gene is TRBV6-1, the J gene TRBJ1-4; 9 bases agree with TRBD1. This CDR3 is built from 17 residues. CDR1 is MNHNS, CDR2 SASEGT, per germline. Trimming took 0 bases from V and 2 from J; bases not matched to a gene: 4. CDR3 sequence: CASSEATGGSTNEKLFF. CDR3 coding DNA: TGTGCCAGCAGTGAAGCGACAGGGGGGAGTACTAATGAAAAACTGTTTTTT.

The chain is built from TRBV6-1 and TRBJ1-1, with D maybe TRBD1 (6 bases). The CDR3 runs 13 residues. From germline, CDR1 is MNHNS and CDR2 SASEGT. V shed 7 bases and J shed 8 bases, with 17 bases lying between them. CDR3 DNA sequence: TGTGCCAGCACCTTAGGGGGGGCGTGGGAAGCTTTCTTT. Residues: CASTLGGAWEAFF.

This chain connects TRBV19 to TRBJ2-3; D unresolved. V lost 6 bases and J lost 4, with 14 bases in between. Germline V gene lookup returns CDR1 LNHDA and CDR2 SQIVND (reference sequence). The CDR3 has 14 amino acids. CDR3 sequence (DNA): TGTGCCAGTAGGCGCCCTACAGCTTCAGATACGCAGTATTTT. It codes for CASRRPTASDTQYF.